The 5 T cell receptor beta chains in this list originate from one sample, sequenced in a study of CD8+ T cells in alopecia areata. After isolation, RNA underwent reverse transcription to generate cDNA as the sequencing template. Repertoires were generated with immunoSEQ multiplex PCR, while TCRdb's copy carries only in-frame clones and drops some. Of roughly 120,000 clones listed, about two fifths are singletons. Sequencing was performed on CD4+ T cells sorted from blood. The source of these receptors is a human donor with alopecia areata.

This clone appeared a few times. The V and J genes are TRBV7-2 and TRBJ2-1, with a possible D match to TRBD2 (6 bases). The CDR3 spans 16 residues. V shed 0 bases and J shed 4 bases, with 13 bases lying between them. In germline, CDR1 is SGHTA, CDR2 FQGNSA. CDR3 loop: CASSLAPGVGYNEQFF. The CDR3 region has the DNA TGTGCCAGCAGCTTAGCTCCGGGAGTTGGGTACAATGAGCAGTTCTTC.

V gene TRBV7-2 combines with J gene TRBJ1-2; 8 bases line up with TRBD1. The junction had 6 bases not matched to a gene; V was cut back by 1 base and J by 8 bases. Germline V gives CDR1 SGHTA, CDR2 FQGNSA. The CDR3 extends over 14 amino acids. The CDR3 coding sequence is TGTGCCAGCAGCTTAGGGGACAGGCTGGGAGGCTACACCTTC. It encodes CASSLGDRLGGYTF.

The gene calls are TRBV18 and TRBJ2-1; D tentatively fits TRBD1 or TRBD2 (5 bases each). The CDR3 is 16 residues long. Germline CDR1 reads KGHSH; CDR2 reads LQKENI. Trimming stripped 3 bases from V and 8 bases from J, with 20 bases between. CDR3 in DNA: TGTGCCAGCTCACCTAAACCGGACTTCAGAGGGGATGAGCAGTTCTTC. This sequence encodes CASSPKPDFRGDEQFF.

The V call is TRBV25-1, the J call TRBJ2-1; D is unresolved. The germline CDR1 and CDR2 sequences are MGHDK and SYGVNS. The CDR3 runs 14 residues. Trimming removed 4 bases from V and 4 bases from J, with 11 bases in between. The CDR3, as DNA: TGTGCCAGCAGTGCGATAGACCGGTACAATGAGCAGTTCTTC. It translates to CASSAIDRYNEQFF.

This clone has a handful of counts. The chain joins TRBV7-9 to TRBJ2-1; D uncertain. Per germline, CDR1 SEHNR and CDR2 FQNEAQ (reference sequence). This CDR3 comprises 15 residues. With 2 bases removed from V and 10 bases from J, the gap between germline ends came to 18 bases. Here the CDR3 reads CASSLKVVALDEQFF. CDR3 DNA: TGTGCCAGCAGCTTAAAAGTAGTTGCCTTGGACGAGCAGTTCTTC.